This passage covers 7 T cell receptor beta chains from one sample sequenced in a study of T cell repertoires in cytomegalovirus infection. One entry per CDR3 protein results from TCRdb running MiXCR on the reads. The sample has 75,000 to 95,000 distinct CDR3 sequences, 40% to 50% seen once. Their antigens are not known. The sample consisted of CD8+ T cells from cultured PBMCs, taken from culture after CMV antigen stimulation. The source of these receptors is a human donor in good health (CMV status not recorded). Some clones in this sample may be carry-over from other donors' samples.

About this clonotype itself: The junction departs from the called germline gene at one end, perhaps through a read error. The chain couples TRBV6-1 to TRBJ2-3, with TRBD2 matching over 7 bases. The CDR3 extends over 16 amino acids. Germline loops: CDR1 MNHNS, CDR2 SASEGT. CDR3 residues: CTSSEEGEGISDTQYF. The CDR3, as DNA: TGTACCAGCAGTGAAGAAGGGGAGGGGATATCGGATACGCAGTATTTT.

The V gene is TRBV6-8, the J gene TRBJ2-1; D might be TRBD2 (6 bases). V lost 5 bases and J 1 base, leaving 15 bases between the germline ends. Per the germline V gene, CDR1 is MNHGY and CDR2 is SAAAGT. The CDR3 has 16 residues. The chain's CDR3 is CASSPRRRGSYNEQFF. CDR3 nucleotide sequence: TGTGCCAGCAGTCCCCGTCGGCGGGGTTCCTACAATGAGCAGTTCTTC.

This clonotype was found a few times. The rearrangement uses TRBV7-2 and TRBJ1-1, with D hard to call. This CDR3 region has 13 residues. The V gene's germline CDR1 is SGHTA and CDR2 FQGNSA. V was shortened by 10 bases and J by 4 bases, with 16 bases between the two germline ends. Written as DNA, the CDR3 is TGTGCCATTTCCAAACCAGAGTCCACTGAAGCTTTCTTT. Protein sequence: CAISKPESTEAFF. The whole variable domain, filled in from reference TRBV7-2 and TRBJ1-1, reads GAGVSQSPSNKVTEKGKDVELRCDPISGHTALYWYRQSLGQGLEFLIYFQGNSAPDKSGLPSDRFSAERTGGSVSTLTIQRTQQEDSAVYLCAISKPESTEAFFGQGTRLTVV.

This clonotype was picked up one time. V is TRBV20-1 and J is TRBJ1-6; D is possibly TRBD1 (5 bases). CDR1 is DFQATT, CDR2 SNEGSKA, per germline (reference sequence). The CDR3 contains 16 residues. The germline V and J ends were trimmed by 2 bases and 5 bases, with 16 bases remaining between them. The CDR3 DNA sequence: TGCAGTGCTAGAAGCGGGGGGGGGAATAATAATTCACCCCTCCACTTT. Translated: CSARSGGGNNNSPLHF.

Only a few counts were recorded for this clonotype. The chain joins TRBV7-6 to TRBJ2-1; D may correspond to TRBD1 or TRBD2 (5 bases each). Deletions cut 3 bases from V and 8 bases from J, with 11 bases between. Germline lookup yields CDR1 SGHVS and CDR2 FNYEAQ. The CDR3 runs 13 residues. In DNA form, the CDR3 reads TGTGCCAGCAGCTTGGGACCCCGCTATGAGCAGTTCTTC. The encoded protein is CASSLGPRYEQFF.

This clonotype was observed a handful of times. V is TRBV7-2 and J is TRBJ2-2, with TRBD1 matching over 7 bases. This CDR3 is 16 amino acids long. Germline trimming cut 3 bases from V and 1 base from J; bases unmatched to any gene: 5. Germline V gene sequence: CDR1 SGHTA, CDR2 FQGNSA. Here the CDR3 reads CASSFRGTVNTGELFF. The DNA of the CDR3 is TGTGCCAGCAGCTTTAGAGGGACAGTGAACACCGGGGAGCTGTTTTTT.

The sample holds many counts of this clonotype. This sequence joins TRBV7-8 and TRBJ2-7; no reliable D call. V gave up 5 bases and J gave up 2 bases, with 7 bases separating them. CDR1 SGHVS and CDR2 FQNEAQ come from the germline V gene. CDR3 length: 12 amino acids. The CDR3 coding sequence is TGTGCCAGCAGCCTAAACCCCTACGAGCAGTACTTC. The encoded protein is CASSLNPYEQYF.